Presented here are 23 T cell receptor beta chains from one specimen sequenced in a study of blood T cell repertoires in COVID-19. TCRdb keeps only in-frame clones here, not all; method: immunoSEQ multiplex PCR. The repertoire has some 110,000 clones, roughly nine tenths of them found once; the top ten carry over 7%. Sequencing was performed on peripheral blood. The receptors come from a human donor in a cohort sampled during active COVID-19.

The CDR3 nucleotides are TGTGCCAGCAGCGGACAGGGGGCGGCCACTGGGGGCTACACCTTC. This gives the protein CASSGQGAATGGYTF. This chain uses TRBV9 with TRBJ1-2; 10 bases line up with TRBD1. The CDR3 extends over 15 amino acids. The germline gives CDR1 SGDLS, CDR2 YYNGEE. V shed 3 bases and J 8 bases; nucleotides not matched to a gene: 10.

The chain employs TRBV11-2 and TRBJ1-6; unclear D gene. Trimming took 5 bases from V and 0 from J, leaving 5 bases between them. Germline-derived CDR1 and CDR2 are SGHAT and FQNNGV. The CDR3 consists of 14 residues. CDR3 sequence reads: CASSLSSYNSPLHF. In DNA form, the CDR3 reads TGTGCCAGCAGCCTAAGCTCCTATAATTCACCCCTCCACTTT.

The genes are TRBV30 and TRBJ1-2; 8 bases map to TRBD1. The J segment lost 4 bases and the V segment lost 2 bases, leaving 6 bases of the junction unmatched. In germline, CDR1 is GTSNPN, CDR2 SVGIG (reference sequence). The CDR3 has 14 amino acids. CDR3 loop: CAWSRTGFTYGYTF. CDR3 DNA sequence: TGTGCCTGGAGTAGGACAGGGTTTACCTATGGCTACACCTTC.

The CDR3 sequence: CASSRTDNNQPQHF. CDR3 nucleotide sequence: TGTGCCAGCAGCAGGACAGACAACAATCAGCCCCAGCATTTT. The rearrangement joins TRBV6-5 to TRBJ1-5, with D perhaps TRBD1 (6 bases). The CDR3 spans 14 residues. V was clipped by 6 bases and J by 3 bases, with 12 bases between them. Germline V CDR1 and CDR2: MNHEY, SVGAGI.

V usage is TRBV27 and J usage is TRBJ2-3, with 11 positions matching TRBD2. Germline CDR1 and CDR2: MNHEY and SMNVEV (reference sequence). V lost 5 bases to trimming and J lost 4 bases; unmatched junction nucleotides: 8. This CDR3 is built from 16 residues. The CDR3: CASSAKLAGVADTQYF. Here the CDR3 DNA reads TGTGCCAGCAGTGCGAAACTAGCGGGAGTTGCAGATACGCAGTATTTT.

V gene TRBV2 combines with J gene TRBJ1-6, with 8 bases aligning to TRBD1. This CDR3 has 15 amino acids. CDR1 and CDR2 (germline): SNHLY, FYNNEI. V trimming: 3 bases; J trimming: 10 bases; junction bases outside the gene matches: 8. The CDR3 DNA reads TGTGCCAGCAGTGAGCGCGGACAGGGTCGATCACCCCTCCACTTT. Protein: CASSERGQGRSPLHF.

Only a few counts were recorded for this clone. The chain recombines TRBV5-1 with TRBJ2-7; 8 positions agree with TRBD2. CDR1 SGHRS and CDR2 YFSETQ come from the germline V gene. The CDR3 spans 11 residues. Trimming cost V 6 bases and J 4 bases; bases outside gene matches: 0. CDR3 bases: TGCGCCAGCACGGGGGGGTACGAGCAGTACTTC. Its protein product is CASTGGYEQYF.

This chain connects TRBV24-1 to TRBJ2-7, with D tentatively TRBD2 (5 bases). Germline CDR1 is KGHDR and CDR2 is SFDVKD. The CDR3 runs 14 residues. V was cut by 5 bases and J by 1 base, with 11 bases left in between. The CDR3 nucleotides read TGTGCCACCAGTGTGATCGAGGGTTCCTACGAGCAGTACTTC. Translating it yields CATSVIEGSYEQYF.

This clone was seen just once. The chain uses TRBV7-2 and TRBJ2-7; D unresolved. The CDR3 is 14 amino acids. Germline lookup yields CDR1 SGHTA and CDR2 FQGNSA. V was trimmed by 0 bases and J by 1 base, leaving 7 bases between them. The chain's CDR3 is CASSLASTSYEQYF. As DNA, the CDR3 is TGTGCCAGCAGCTTAGCCAGTACATCCTACGAGCAGTACTTC.

The J gene is TRBJ1-2, the V gene TRBV3-1 (or the pseudogene TRBV3-2), with a possible D match to TRBD1 (6 bases). The CDR3 is 16 residues long. V lost 4 bases and J lost 2, with 17 bases in between. Germline lookup yields CDR1 LGHDT and CDR2 YNNKEL (reference sequence). This CDR3 is CASSRMRGTHNYGYTF. CDR3 nucleotide sequence: TGTGCCAGCAGCCGAATGAGGGGGACACACAACTATGGCTACACCTTC.

This chain links TRBV6-6 with TRBJ2-6; 12 bases align to TRBD2. CDR3 length: 18 amino acids. V shed 5 bases and J 2 bases; nucleotides not matched to a gene: 7. Germline V gene sequence: CDR1 MNHNY, CDR2 SVGAGI (reference sequence). The CDR3 is CASSREASGGAGANVLTF. Here the CDR3 DNA reads TGTGCCAGCAGTCGCGAAGCTAGCGGGGGGGCTGGGGCCAACGTCCTGACTTTC.

CDR3 in DNA: TGCGCCAGCAGCGCTCCGGGACTAGCGGGAGCGGATACGCAGTATTTT. Its translation is CASSAPGLAGADTQYF. V is TRBV5-1 and J is TRBJ2-3; TRBD2 matches at 14 bases. V lost 4 bases, J lost 6 bases, and 7 bases stayed unmatched. The length of the CDR3 is 16 residues. CDR1 is SGHRS and CDR2 is YFSETQ in the germline V gene.

Only a few counts were recorded for this clone. This chain links TRBV27 with TRBJ2-1; 9 nucleotides agree with TRBD2. Germline V gene lookup returns CDR1 MNHEY and CDR2 SMNVEV (reference sequence). The CDR3 sequence is 15 residues long. Trimming cost V 6 bases and J 6 bases; bases outside gene matches: 9. The CDR3: CASRTGTSRANEQFF. CDR3 coding DNA: TGTGCCAGCAGGACCGGGACTAGCAGGGCCAATGAGCAGTTCTTC.

V and J are TRBV11-3 and TRBJ2-1; 9 nucleotides align to TRBD2. The junction had 7 bases not matched to a gene; V was cut back by 6 bases and J by 1 base. Germline values: CDR1 SGHNT, CDR2 YENEEA. The CDR3 contains 16 residues. In nucleotides, the CDR3 is TGTGCCAGCAGTAAGGGCGGGGGGGTATCCTACAATGAGCAGTTCTTC. This translates into CASSKGGGVSYNEQFF.

This sequence joins TRBV7-3 and TRBJ2-1, with TRBD2 identical over 8 bases. The CDR3 covers 15 residues. Germline V gene sequence: CDR1 SGHTA, CDR2 FQGTGA. V shed 4 bases and J 4 bases; nucleotides not matched to a gene: 6. The CDR3: CASSSVAGTYNEQFF. The CDR3 DNA sequence: TGTGCCAGCAGCTCAGTAGCGGGGACATACAATGAGCAGTTCTTC.

This clone was seen more than once but under ten times. The chain has TRBV24-1 and TRBJ2-1; no clear D gene. Germline CDR1 and CDR2: KGHDR and SFDVKD. This CDR3 is 13 amino acids long. Trimming stripped 4 bases from V and 5 bases from J, with 8 bases between. CDR3 protein: CATSDPNNNEQFF. Written as DNA, the CDR3 is TGTGCCACCAGTGACCCTAATAACAATGAGCAGTTCTTC.

The genes are TRBV5-4 and TRBJ2-3, with TRBD2 identical over 10 bases. The length of the CDR3 is 17 residues. V lost 4 bases and J lost 3; bases outside the gene matches: 11. Germline loops: CDR1 SGHNT, CDR2 YYREEE (reference sequence). The CDR3 DNA follows: TGTGCCAGCAGCGGGCTAGCGGGGGCCGGACGAACAGATACGCAGTATTTT. Translated: CASSGLAGAGRTDTQYF.

The V call is TRBV28, the J call TRBJ2-5, with 7 bases matching TRBD2. CDR3 size: 13 residues. Germline V gives CDR1 MDHEN, CDR2 SYDVKM. The V and J ends lost 7 bases and 5 bases, in that order; junction bases with no gene match: 7. The CDR3 loop is CASTLPGGETQYF. In nucleotides, the CDR3 is TGTGCCAGCACCCTACCCGGGGGGGAGACCCAGTACTTC.

The genes are TRBV6-5 and TRBJ2-7; TRBD1 matches at 10 bases. The CDR3 has 13 amino acids. The ends lost 7 bases at V and 3 bases at J; junction bases unmatched: 3. Germline V CDR1 and CDR2: MNHEY, SVGAGI. In nucleotides, the CDR3 is TGTGCCAGCACCAGGACAGGGGGCTACGAGCAGTACTTC. Translation gives CASTRTGGYEQYF.

V gene TRBV27 combines with J gene TRBJ2-4; TRBD1 might be the D (7 bases). V was cut by 9 bases and J by 3 bases, with 9 bases left in between. Germline V lookup: CDR1 MNHEY, CDR2 SMNVEV (reference sequence). The CDR3 covers 12 residues. The CDR3 is CARQGGKNIQYF. CDR3 bases: TGTGCCAGGCAGGGGGGCAAAAACATTCAGTACTTC.

The rearrangement links TRBV5-5 to TRBJ2-7; TRBD2 agrees at 7 bases. The CDR3 spans 16 residues. Germline trimming cut 0 bases from V and 0 bases from J; bases unmatched to any gene: 6. Germline CDR1 SGHKS, CDR2 YYEKEE (reference sequence). The DNA of the CDR3 is TGTGCCAGCAGCTTGGGCAGCGGGGCCACCTCCTACGAGCAGTACTTC. It yields the protein CASSLGSGATSYEQYF.

This rearrangement joins TRBV5-1 to TRBJ2-7; D uncertain. The CDR3 length is 11 residues. V was trimmed by 4 bases and J by 1 base, leaving 3 bases between them. Germline V gene data show CDR1 as SGHRS and CDR2 as YFSETQ. The CDR3 loop is CASSRSYEQYF. In nucleotides, the CDR3 is TGCGCCAGCAGCCGGTCCTACGAGCAGTACTTC.

This CDR3 reads CASRGPDNQETQYF. CDR3 bases: TGTGCCAGCAGGGGCCCAGATAACCAAGAGACCCAGTACTTC. V and J are TRBV5-4 and TRBJ2-5, with D hard to call. Germline V gene sequence: CDR1 SGHNT, CDR2 YYREEE (reference sequence). The length of the CDR3 is 14 residues. V lost 5 bases, J lost 0 bases, and 11 bases lay in between.